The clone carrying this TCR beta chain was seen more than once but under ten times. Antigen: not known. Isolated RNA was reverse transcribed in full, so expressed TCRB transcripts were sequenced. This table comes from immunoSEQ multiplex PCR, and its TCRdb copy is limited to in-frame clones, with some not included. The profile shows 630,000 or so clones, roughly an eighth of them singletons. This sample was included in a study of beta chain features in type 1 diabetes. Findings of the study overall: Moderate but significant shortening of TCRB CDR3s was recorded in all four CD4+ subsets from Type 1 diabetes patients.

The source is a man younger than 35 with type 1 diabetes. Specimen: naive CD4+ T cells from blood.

CDR3 sequence reads: CASSPRGSNQPQHF. CDR3 coding DNA: TGTGCCAGCAGCCCCCGGGGAAGCAATCAGCCCCAGCATTTT. The J gene is TRBJ1-5, the V gene TRBV7-2, with D unresolved. The length of the CDR3 is 14 residues. Trimming took off 5 bases at V and 1 base at J, with 9 bases between the two ends. Germline V gives CDR1 SGHTA, CDR2 FQGNSA.